This T cell receptor beta chain appears in the sequencing data of a study of PD-L1 blockade in urothelial cancer. At the level of the study: Male sex and bladder-origin urothelial cancer characterized twenty-five of the 29 patients. Analyses were performed on blood at 3 weeks after treatment start (the second dose) and at 6 weeks. Blood samples had a median of approximately 140,000 T cells, roughly 83,000 unique TCRs, and clonality 0.08 to 0.09.

The data were produced by immunoSEQ multiplex PCR, yet TCRdb's version contains in-frame clones alone and is incomplete. This table has approximately 100,000 clones, around 93% appearing once. Between 1 and 8 samples per patient were obtained, pretreatment and on-treatment. This TCR was sampled from a woman older than 75 with urothelial cancer. The sequenced sample was PBMCs, obtained around atezolizumab (anti-PD-L1) treatment.

The CDR3 DNA sequence: TGTGCCAGCAGCCAAGGGGCCTACGAGCAGTACTTC. As protein: CASSQGAYEQYF. The rearrangement links TRBV7-8 to TRBJ2-7; the D gene is possibly TRBD1 (5 bases). CDR1 is SGHVS and CDR2 is FQNEAQ in the germline V gene. Trimming left V 5 bases short and J 2 bases short, with 7 bases between. The CDR3 totals 12 residues.